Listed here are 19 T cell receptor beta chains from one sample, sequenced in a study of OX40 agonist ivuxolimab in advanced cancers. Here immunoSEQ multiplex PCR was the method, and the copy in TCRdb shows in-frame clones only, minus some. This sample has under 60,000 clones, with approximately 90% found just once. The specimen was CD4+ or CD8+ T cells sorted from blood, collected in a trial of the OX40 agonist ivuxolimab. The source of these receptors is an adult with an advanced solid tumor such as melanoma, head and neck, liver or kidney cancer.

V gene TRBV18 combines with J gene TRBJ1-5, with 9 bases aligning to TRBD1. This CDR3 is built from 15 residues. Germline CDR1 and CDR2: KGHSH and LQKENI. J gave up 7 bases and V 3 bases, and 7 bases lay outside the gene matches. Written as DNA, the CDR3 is TGTGCCAGCTCACCCCCCGGGACAGGGAACCAGCCCCAGCATTTT. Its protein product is CASSPPGTGNQPQHF.

The CDR3 is CASSTVAGADTQYF. The CDR3 DNA sequence: TGTGCCAGCAGTACGGTAGCGGGAGCAGATACGCAGTATTTT. This chain uses TRBV28 with TRBJ2-3; TRBD2 matches 9 bases. Germline V gene sequence: CDR1 MDHEN, CDR2 SYDVKM. V shed 5 bases, J shed 4 bases, and the junction held 4 bases outside the gene matches. The CDR3 is 14 residues long.

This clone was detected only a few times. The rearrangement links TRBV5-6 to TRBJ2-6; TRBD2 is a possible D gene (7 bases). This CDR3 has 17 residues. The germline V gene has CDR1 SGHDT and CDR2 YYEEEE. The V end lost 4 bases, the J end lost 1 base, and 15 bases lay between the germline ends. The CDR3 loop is CASSDRGALSGANVLTF. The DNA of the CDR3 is TGTGCCAGCAGCGACCGGGGGGCACTGTCTGGGGCCAACGTCCTGACTTTC.

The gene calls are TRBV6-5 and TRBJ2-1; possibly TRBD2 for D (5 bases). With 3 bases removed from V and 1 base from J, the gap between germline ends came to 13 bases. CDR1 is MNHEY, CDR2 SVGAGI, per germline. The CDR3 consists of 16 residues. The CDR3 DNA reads TGTGCCAGCAGTTATGATCCGGACTTATCCTACAATGAGCAGTTCTTC. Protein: CASSYDPDLSYNEQFF.

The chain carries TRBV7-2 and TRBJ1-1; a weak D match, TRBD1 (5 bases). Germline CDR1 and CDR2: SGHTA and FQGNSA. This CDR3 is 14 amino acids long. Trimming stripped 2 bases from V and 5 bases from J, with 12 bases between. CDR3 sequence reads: CASSLTRGGTEAFF. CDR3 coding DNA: TGTGCCAGCAGCTTAACAAGGGGAGGAACTGAAGCTTTCTTT.

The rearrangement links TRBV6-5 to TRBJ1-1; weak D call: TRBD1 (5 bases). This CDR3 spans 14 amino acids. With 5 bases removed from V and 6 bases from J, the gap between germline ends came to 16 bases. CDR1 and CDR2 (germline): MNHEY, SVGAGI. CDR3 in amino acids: CASSKTDRNSEAFF. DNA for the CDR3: TGTGCCAGCAGTAAAACTGACAGAAACTCTGAAGCTTTCTTT.

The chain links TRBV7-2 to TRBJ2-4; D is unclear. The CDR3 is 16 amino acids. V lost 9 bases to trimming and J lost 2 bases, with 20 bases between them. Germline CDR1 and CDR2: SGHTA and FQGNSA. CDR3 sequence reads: CASQVWHGLSKNIQYF. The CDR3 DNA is TGTGCCAGTCAGGTTTGGCACGGTCTTTCCAAAAACATTCAGTACTTC.

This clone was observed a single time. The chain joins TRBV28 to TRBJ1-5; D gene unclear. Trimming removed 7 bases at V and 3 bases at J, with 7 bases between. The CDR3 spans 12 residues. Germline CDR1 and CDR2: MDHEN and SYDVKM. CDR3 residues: CASTSANQPQHF. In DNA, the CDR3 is TGTGCCAGCACCTCGGCCAATCAGCCCCAGCATTTT.

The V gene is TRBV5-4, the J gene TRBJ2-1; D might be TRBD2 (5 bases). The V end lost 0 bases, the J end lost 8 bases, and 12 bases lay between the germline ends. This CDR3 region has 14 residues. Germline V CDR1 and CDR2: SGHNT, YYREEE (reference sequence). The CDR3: CASSLGLASYEQFF. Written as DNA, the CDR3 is TGTGCCAGCAGCTTGGGTCTAGCTAGCTATGAGCAGTTCTTC.

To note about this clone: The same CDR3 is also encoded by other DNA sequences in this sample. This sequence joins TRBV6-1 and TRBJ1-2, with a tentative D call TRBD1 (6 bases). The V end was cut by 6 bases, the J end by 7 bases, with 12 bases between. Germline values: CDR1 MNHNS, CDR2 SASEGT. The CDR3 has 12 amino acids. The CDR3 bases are TGTGCCAGCAGGTCAGGGGCCGGTGGCTACACCTTC. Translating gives CASRSGAGGYTF.

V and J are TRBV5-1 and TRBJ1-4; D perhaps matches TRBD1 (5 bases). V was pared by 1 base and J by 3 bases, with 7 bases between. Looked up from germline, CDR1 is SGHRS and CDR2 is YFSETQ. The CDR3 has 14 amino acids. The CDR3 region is CASSLLGANEKLFF. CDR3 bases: TGCGCCAGCAGCTTGTTAGGGGCTAATGAAAAACTGTTTTTT.

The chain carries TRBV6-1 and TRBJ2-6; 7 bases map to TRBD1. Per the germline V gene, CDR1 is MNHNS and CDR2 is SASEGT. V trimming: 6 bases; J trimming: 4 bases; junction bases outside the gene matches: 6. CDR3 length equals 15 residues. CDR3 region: CASREGATGANVLTF. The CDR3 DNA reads TGTGCCAGCAGAGAGGGGGCTACGGGGGCCAACGTCCTGACTTTC.

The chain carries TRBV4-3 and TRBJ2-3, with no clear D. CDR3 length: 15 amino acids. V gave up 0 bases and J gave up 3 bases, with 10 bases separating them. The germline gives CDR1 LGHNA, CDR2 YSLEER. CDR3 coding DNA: TGCGCCAGCAGCCAAGACCAGAGAAAAACAGATACGCAGTATTTT. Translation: CASSQDQRKTDTQYF.

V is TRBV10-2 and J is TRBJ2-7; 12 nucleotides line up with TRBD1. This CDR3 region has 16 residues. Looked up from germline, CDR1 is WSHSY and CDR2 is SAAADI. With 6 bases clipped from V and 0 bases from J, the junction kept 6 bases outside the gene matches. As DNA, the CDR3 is TGCGCCAGCAGCGGGGGACAGGGGGCATACTCCTACGAGCAGTACTTC. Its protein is CASSGGQGAYSYEQYF.

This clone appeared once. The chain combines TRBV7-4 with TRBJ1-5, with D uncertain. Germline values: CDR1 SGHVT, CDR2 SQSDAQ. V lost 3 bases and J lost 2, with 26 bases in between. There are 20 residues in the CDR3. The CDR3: CASSFSLEWDRVVGNQPQHF. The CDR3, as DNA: TGTGCCAGCAGCTTCTCTCTGGAGTGGGATCGCGTAGTGGGCAATCAGCCCCAGCATTTT. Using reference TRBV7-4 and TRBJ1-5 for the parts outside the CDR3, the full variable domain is GAGVSQSPRYKVAKRGRDVALRCDSISGHVTLYWYRQTLGQGSEVLTYSQSDAQRDKSGRPSGRFSAERPERSVSTLKIQRTEQGDSAVYLCASSFSLEWDRVVGNQPQHFGDGTRLSIL.

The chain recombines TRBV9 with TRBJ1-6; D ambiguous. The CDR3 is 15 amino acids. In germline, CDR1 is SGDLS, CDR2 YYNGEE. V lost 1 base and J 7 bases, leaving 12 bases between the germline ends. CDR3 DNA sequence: TGTGCCAGCAGCGTACGGGCGGTTCCAAATTCACCCCTCCACTTT. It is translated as CASSVRAVPNSPLHF.

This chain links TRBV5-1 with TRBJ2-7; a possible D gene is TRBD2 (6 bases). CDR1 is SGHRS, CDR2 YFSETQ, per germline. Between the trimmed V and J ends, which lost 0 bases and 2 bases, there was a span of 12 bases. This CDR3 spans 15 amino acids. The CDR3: CASSLGGTATYEQYF. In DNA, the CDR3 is TGCGCCAGCAGCTTGGGCGGGACGGCAACCTACGAGCAGTACTTC.

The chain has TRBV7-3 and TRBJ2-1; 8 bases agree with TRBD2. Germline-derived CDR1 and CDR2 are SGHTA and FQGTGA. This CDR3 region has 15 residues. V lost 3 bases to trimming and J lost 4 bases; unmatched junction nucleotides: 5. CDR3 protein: CASSFGSGNYNEQFF. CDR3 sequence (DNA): TGTGCCAGCAGCTTCGGTAGCGGGAATTACAATGAGCAGTTCTTC.

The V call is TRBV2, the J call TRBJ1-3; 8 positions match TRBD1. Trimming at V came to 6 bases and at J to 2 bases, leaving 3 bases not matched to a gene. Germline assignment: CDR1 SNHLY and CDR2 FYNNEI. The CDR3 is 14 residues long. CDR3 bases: TGTGCCAGCAGGGAGACAGGGGCTGGAAACACCATATATTTT. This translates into CASRETGAGNTIYF.